Listed below are T cell receptor beta chains from one sample, sequenced in a study of T-cell memory formation after mild COVID-19. MiXCR was run by TCRdb on the 5' RACE reads, yielding one entry per CDR3 protein. The data contain 45,000 to 65,000 distinct CDR3 sequences, around a tenth of them singletons. Sample: PBMCs or a T cell subset sorted from them (not recorded which). The source is a young man who had mild COVID-19 (a few samples of this study predate the infection). Cell type and time point are not known. Both conserved end residues are part of each CDR3. D genes are given only for firm matches. Rows give clone size only sometimes, using once, few, many, or a class for an expanded clone.

v_gene	d_gene	j_gene	abundance	CDR3nt	CDR3aa
TRBV20-1	TRBD2	TRBJ2-1	few	TGCAGTGCTAGATGGGGGCGCGGGCTAGCGGGTAGGGGTGAGCAGTTCTTC	CSARWGRGLAGRGEQFF
TRBV27	.	TRBJ1-2	few	TGTGCCAGCAGTTCCCAGGGGATAGGTCAGGGCTACACCTTC	CASSSQGIGQGYTF
TRBV11-2	.	TRBJ2-5	.	TGTGCCAGCAGCAATGAAGAGACCCAGTACTTC	CASSNEETQYF
TRBV11-2	TRBD1	TRBJ2-3	many	TGTGCCAGCAGCCTCGACAGGGAACTAGATACGCAGTATTTT	CASSLDRELDTQYF
TRBV21-1	.	TRBJ1-4	.	TGTGCCAGCAGCAAAAGACAGGGGGCGACTGAAAAACTGTTTTTT	CASSKRQGATEKLFF
TRBV4-2	TRBD2	TRBJ2-3	few	TGTGCCAGCAGCCAAGTAGCGGGGGGCGTCGCAGATACGCAGTATTTT	CASSQVAGGVADTQYF
TRBV10-3	TRBD1	TRBJ1-1	.	TGTGCCGCGACAGGGGGACGGACTGAAGCTTTCTTT	CAATGGRTEAFF
TRBV11-2	.	TRBJ1-2	.	TGTGCCAGCAGGAGGGATAGTTGGGATGGCTACACCTTC	CASRRDSWDGYTF
TRBV5-6	.	TRBJ1-1	.	TGTGCCAGCAGCTTGACAAACGGATTGGCTTTCTTT	CASSLTNGLAFF
TRBV4-3	.	TRBJ2-1	.	TGCGCCAGCAGCCAAGAACCACCCACCTCTGGCTCCTACAATGAGCAGTTCTTC	CASSQEPPTSGSYNEQFF
TRBV19	.	TRBJ1-5	.	TGTGCCACCCAGGGGACACCCTACAATCAGCCCCAGCATTTT	CATQGTPYNQPQHF
TRBV11-2	.	TRBJ1-6	.	TGTGCCAGCAGCTTAGATCCCCATTCACCCCTCCACTTT	CASSLDPHSPLHF
TRBV30	TRBD1	TRBJ2-5	.	TGTGCCTGGGTCTCTCAGGGGGAAGGAGAGACCCAGTACTTC	CAWVSQGEGETQYF
TRBV7-2	.	TRBJ1-5	.	TGTGCCAGCAGCTTAGAATCACAGGGTCATTATCAGCCCCAGCATTTT	CASSLESQGHYQPQHF
TRBV5-1	TRBD2	TRBJ2-7	.	TGCGCCAGCAGCCCCCCCCTAGCGGATAACTACGAGCAGTACTTC	CASSPPLADNYEQYF
TRBV4-2	.	TRBJ1-6	few	TGTGCCAGCAGCCCGGGACCGTACCCTGGTTCACCCCTCCACTTT	CASSPGPYPGSPLHF
TRBV6-5	TRBD1	TRBJ1-1	few	TGTGCCAGCAGTTATGGACAGGTTATGAACACTGAAGCTTTCTTT	CASSYGQVMNTEAFF
TRBV20-1	.	TRBJ2-3	few	TGCAGTGCTAGTAAGACTAGGAGTTTGTCAGATACGCAGTATTTT	CSASKTRSLSDTQYF
TRBV7-9	.	TRBJ1-1	few	TGTGCCAGCAGCCCCACGACGGGCCCTTTGGCTTTCTTT	CASSPTTGPLAFF
TRBV6-2/TRBV6-3	.	TRBJ1-5	.	TGTGCCAGCAGTTACTCGACTTATCAGCCCCAGCATTTT	CASSYSTYQPQHF
TRBV5-1	.	TRBJ1-2	many	TGCGCCAGCCGGATTGATGGGGGCTACACCTTC	CASRIDGGYTF
TRBV2	.	TRBJ1-6	.	TGTGCCAGCAGTGAATCTGGCCAGTATAATTCACCCCTCCACTTT	CASSESGQYNSPLHF
TRBV2	.	TRBJ2-3	few	TGTGCCAGCAGCTACGTGGATACGCAGTATTTT	CASSYVDTQYF
TRBV20-1	TRBD2	TRBJ2-3	few	TGCAGTGCTAGTCCCAGGGCCGGGAGGCGTTACGATACGCAGTATTTT	CSASPRAGRRYDTQYF
TRBV4-2	TRBD2	TRBJ2-3	few	TGTGCCAGCAGCCAAGTGGTAGCGGGGGGCCCAGATACGCAGTATTTT	CASSQVVAGGPDTQYF
TRBV20-1	.	TRBJ1-5	.	TGCAGTGCTGGCACACAGGGTTCTCAGCCCCAGCATTTT	CSAGTQGSQPQHF
TRBV7-2	.	TRBJ2-2	few	TGTGCCAGCAGCCAGTTGGGCGCGACCGGGGAGCTGTTTTTT	CASSQLGATGELFF
TRBV24-1	.	TRBJ2-3	few	TGTGCCACCGGACCTGCAGGGACGGGGACAGATACGCAGTATTTT	CATGPAGTGTDTQYF
TRBV7-6	TRBD2	TRBJ2-5	.	TGTGCCAGCAGCTTAGGGGCTAGCGGGGGGGAGACCCAGTACTTC	CASSLGASGGETQYF
TRBV5-1	.	TRBJ2-2	many	TGCGCCAGCAGCTTGGAATCCCAACGGTTCGGGGAGCTGTTTTTT	CASSLESQRFGELFF
TRBV11-2	.	TRBJ2-2	few	TGTGCCAGCAGCCTGAGAGGCGGGGCCGGGGAGCTGTTTTTT	CASSLRGGAGELFF
TRBV4-1	TRBD2	TRBJ2-3	few	TGCGCCAGCAGCCAAGAGGACATAGCGGGGGGCCCAGATACGCAGTATTTT	CASSQEDIAGGPDTQYF
TRBV29-1	TRBD1	TRBJ2-1	many	TGCAGCGCCCACGGGACAGGGAGTAATGAGCAGTTCTTC	CSAHGTGSNEQFF
TRBV20-1	TRBD1	TRBJ2-1	few	TGCAGTGCTCCGAAAGATTGGACAGGCTACAATGAGCAGTTCTTC	CSAPKDWTGYNEQFF
TRBV7-2	TRBD2	TRBJ2-5	many	TGTGCCAGCAGCAGAGGGACTAGCGGGGGAGGTAGAGAGACCCAGTACTTC	CASSRGTSGGGRETQYF
TRBV28	.	TRBJ1-5	once	TGTGCCAGCAGTCTTTTATCAGGGAATCAGCCCCGGCATTTT	CASSLLSGNQPRHF
TRBV28	TRBD2	TRBJ2-4	few	TGTGCCAGCAGTCCTCTAGCGGGAGGGAACATTCAGTACTTC	CASSPLAGGNIQYF
TRBV5-1	TRBD2	TRBJ2-5	many	TGCGCCAGCAGCGCGGGGGGCAGCGAGACCCAGTACTTC	CASSAGGSETQYF
TRBV7-3	TRBD2	TRBJ2-7	few	TGTGCCAGCAGCTTAAATCCTAGCGGGGCTTTCTACGAGCAGTACTTC	CASSLNPSGAFYEQYF
TRBV12-3/TRBV12-4	.	TRBJ1-1	few	TGTGCCAGCATTCCGACGACACTCAACACTGAAGCTTTCTTT	CASIPTTLNTEAFF
TRBV12-3/TRBV12-4	.	TRBJ1-1	few	TGTGCCAGCAGTTTCCTACCCATGAACACTGAAGCTTTCTTT	CASSFLPMNTEAFF
TRBV7-9	.	TRBJ1-6	few	TGTGCCAGCAGCCCGGACAGTCGAGGTTCACCCCTCCACTTT	CASSPDSRGSPLHF
TRBV7-9	.	TRBJ2-5	few	TGTGCCAGCAGCTTTGTACGGGAGACCCAGTACTTC	CASSFVRETQYF
TRBV11-1	.	TRBJ2-3	few	TGTGCCAGCAGCCACCGGTGGGATACGCAGTATTTT	CASSHRWDTQYF
TRBV30	.	TRBJ1-1	.	TGTGCCTGGCTACCCCCCGGGGGTACTGAAGCTTTCTTT	CAWLPPGGTEAFF